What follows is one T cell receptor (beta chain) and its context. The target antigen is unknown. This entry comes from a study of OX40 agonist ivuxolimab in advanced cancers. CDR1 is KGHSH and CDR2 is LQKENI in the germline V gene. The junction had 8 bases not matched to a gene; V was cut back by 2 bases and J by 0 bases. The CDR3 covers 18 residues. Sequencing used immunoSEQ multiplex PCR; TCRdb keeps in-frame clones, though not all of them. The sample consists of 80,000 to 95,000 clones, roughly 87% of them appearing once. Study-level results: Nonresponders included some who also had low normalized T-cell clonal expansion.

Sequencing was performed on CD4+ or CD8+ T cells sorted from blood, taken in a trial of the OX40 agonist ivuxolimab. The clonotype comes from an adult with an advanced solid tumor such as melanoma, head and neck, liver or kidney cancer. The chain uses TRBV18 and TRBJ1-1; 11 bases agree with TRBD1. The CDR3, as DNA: TGTGCCAGCTCACCAGGGACAGGGGGTGGAAGGATGAACACTGAAGCTTTCTTT. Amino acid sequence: CASSPGTGGGRMNTEAFF. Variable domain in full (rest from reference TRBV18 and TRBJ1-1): NAGVMQNPRHLVRRRGQEARLRCSPMKGHSHVYWYRQLPEEGLKFMVYLQKENIIDESGMPKERFSAEFPKEGPSILRIQQVVRGDSAAYFCASSPGTGGGRMNTEAFFGQGTRLTVV.